Below are 20 T cell receptor beta chains sequenced from a single sample in a study of molecular identifiers for immune sequencing clone quantification. One entry per CDR3 protein, called by TCRdb with MiXCR from the PCR reads. The repertoire holds 460,000 or so distinct CDR3 sequences, with 25% as singletons. The sample comprised naive CD8+ T cells from blood, with Jurkat cell RNA spiked in. Specified subset: FACS-sorted CD8+CD4-CCR7+CD45RA+ naive T cells. The source is a human donor in good health. Some libraries in this study had Jurkat cell RNA spiked in.

This clonotype has ten or more counts. V usage is TRBV4-3 and J usage is TRBJ1-5; possibly TRBD1 for D (5 bases). The CDR3 loop spans 17 amino acids. Trimming took 0 bases from V and 4 from J, leaving 16 bases between them. From germline, CDR1 is LGHNA and CDR2 YSLEER. The CDR3 here is CASSQEVGGFGNQPQHF. CDR3 DNA sequence: TGCGCCAGCAGCCAAGAAGTTGGGGGATTCGGGAATCAGCCCCAGCATTTT.

This clonotype was counted many times. This rearrangement joins TRBV4-3 to TRBJ2-7; no firm D call. The CDR3 sequence is 13 residues long. Trimming took off 4 bases at V and 2 bases at J, with 9 bases between the two ends. The germline gives CDR1 LGHNA, CDR2 YSLEER. The CDR3 loop reads CASSPAPAYEQYF. The CDR3 coding sequence is TGCGCCAGCAGCCCCGCCCCAGCCTACGAGCAGTACTTC.

The chain recombines TRBV9 with TRBJ1-3; D is possibly TRBD1 (5 bases). The CDR3 sequence is 15 residues long. The V gene lost 0 bases and the J gene lost 4 bases, with 11 bases spanning the gap. From germline, CDR1 is SGDLS and CDR2 YYNGEE. The CDR3 here is CASSVVGAEGNTIYF. The CDR3 DNA sequence: TGTGCCAGCAGCGTAGTTGGGGCAGAAGGAAACACCATATATTTT.

This clonotype was observed a handful of times. The rearrangement joins TRBV4-3 to TRBJ2-7; tentative D call: TRBD2 (6 bases). The CDR3 is 14 amino acids. Looked up from germline, CDR1 is LGHNA and CDR2 is YSLEER. V shed 5 bases and J shed 2 bases, with 13 bases lying between them. The CDR3 is CASSEVSGAYEQYF. CDR3 DNA sequence: TGCGCCAGCAGCGAAGTCTCGGGGGCCTACGAGCAGTACTTC.

This clonotype was seen repeatedly, ten times or more. The chain carries TRBV7-9 and TRBJ1-1; no clear D. CDR3 length: 14 residues. The germline V and J ends were trimmed by 1 base and 4 bases, with 10 bases remaining between them. Germline V gives CDR1 SEHNR, CDR2 FQNEAQ (reference sequence). The CDR3 region has the DNA TGTGCCAGCAGCTTAGTTCGGCCGGTCACTGAAGCTTTCTTT. This encodes CASSLVRPVTEAFF.

The rearrangement uses TRBV4-1 and TRBJ2-7; 9 bases align to TRBD2. With V trimmed by 2 bases and J by 6 bases, 8 bases remained unmatched. Germline CDR1 reads MGHRA; CDR2 reads YSYEKL. The CDR3 runs 15 residues. CDR3 DNA sequence: TGCGCCAGCAGCCAAATAGCGGGGGAGACCTGCGAGCAGTACTTC. Its translation: CASSQIAGETCEQYF.

V and J are TRBV12-3 or TRBV12-4 and TRBJ1-2, with D maybe TRBD1 (5 bases). The ends were cut back, 3 bases at V and 8 bases at J, with 19 bases in the middle. CDR3 length equals 15 residues. The CDR3 loop is CASSFEGRESGGYTF. CDR3 bases: TGTGCCAGCAGTTTTGAGGGGCGGGAATCGGGAGGCTACACCTTC.

On this clonotype: A clone one base away is much larger, so this may be a read error. The chain links TRBV5-6 to TRBJ2-2; TRBD1 matches 9 bases. Germline V lookup: CDR1 SGHDT, CDR2 YYEEEE. The CDR3 has 14 amino acids. CDR3 sequence: CANSFGTGHGELFF. CDR3 DNA: TGTGCCAACAGCTTCGGGACAGGGCACGGGGAGCTGTTTTTT.

V and J are TRBV5-5 and TRBJ2-3; 9 bases align to TRBD2. The CDR3 sequence is 16 residues long. J lost 2 bases, V lost 0 bases, and 4 bases had no gene match. Germline CDR1 and CDR2: SGHKS and YYEKEE (reference sequence). CDR3 amino acids: CASSLVSGGPTDTQYF. As DNA, the CDR3 is TGTGCCAGCAGCTTGGTTAGCGGGGGCCCCACAGATACGCAGTATTTT.

This clonotype has ten or more counts. This chain joins TRBV18 and TRBJ2-6; a weak D match, TRBD2 (6 bases). Germline-derived CDR1 and CDR2 are KGHSH and LQKENI. The V and J ends lost 1 base and 3 bases respectively, with 16 bases between them. The CDR3 is 18 amino acids. As DNA, the CDR3 is TGTGCCAGCTCACCACTGCCACCTACTAGCCTTGGGGCCAACGTCCTGACTTTC. This codes for CASSPLPPTSLGANVLTF.

This clonotype has at least ten counts. The V call is TRBV28, the J call TRBJ1-1; no firm D call. The V gene lost 6 bases and the J gene lost 6 bases, with 14 bases spanning the gap. Looked up from germline, CDR1 is MDHEN and CDR2 is SYDVKM. The CDR3 runs to 13 residues. The CDR3 DNA is TGTGCCAGCAGCTTACCTGGCGGGTCTGAAGCTTTCTTT. It codes for CASSLPGGSEAFF.

The chain couples TRBV7-9 to TRBJ1-3; a possible D gene is TRBD1 (6 bases). The germline V gene has CDR1 SEHNR and CDR2 FQNEAQ (reference sequence). Between the trimmed V and J ends, which lost 5 bases and 2 bases, there was a span of 16 bases. The CDR3 sequence is 16 residues long. CDR3 sequence: CASSRPRGLPGNTIYF. In DNA, the CDR3 is TGTGCCAGCAGCCGCCCACGGGGGCTCCCTGGAAACACCATATATTTT.

This clonotype was observed many times. This sequence joins TRBV7-9 and TRBJ1-2; no firm D call. Trimming removed 1 base from V and 7 bases from J, with 7 bases in between. Looked up from germline, CDR1 is SEHNR and CDR2 is FQNEAQ (reference sequence). The length of the CDR3 is 12 residues. CDR3 protein: CASSLGVAGYTF. The CDR3 nucleotides read TGTGCCAGCAGCTTAGGTGTAGCTGGCTACACCTTC.

This clonotype was counted many times. The chain joins TRBV29-1 to TRBJ1-1; D remains ambiguous. Trimming removed 8 bases from V and 0 bases from J, with 10 bases in between. This CDR3 is 12 amino acids long. The V gene's germline CDR1 is SQVTM and CDR2 ANQGSEA. CDR3 region: CSCSGLNTEAFF. DNA of the CDR3: TGCAGCTGCTCCGGATTGAACACTGAAGCTTTCTTT. The full variable domain, in which reference TRBV29-1 and TRBJ1-1 provide the parts outside the CDR3, is SAVISQKPSRDICQRGTSLTIQCQVDSQVTMMFWYRQQPGQSLTLIATANQGSEATYESGFVIDKFPISRPNLTFSTLTVSNMSPEDSSIYLCSCSGLNTEAFFGQGTRLTVV.

On this clonotype: The junction does not match germline at one end; this may be a read error. This rearrangement joins TRBV5-3 to TRBJ2-7, with 7 bases aligning to TRBD2. TRBV5-3 is an open reading frame, and its role is uncertain. This CDR3 region has 17 residues. The CDR3 protein is CASSSLGPAGTRYEQYF. In DNA form, the CDR3 reads TGTGCCAGCAGCTCATTAGGACCAGCGGGGACGAGGTACGAGCAGTACTTC.

This clonotype was seen a handful of times. This chain connects TRBV20-1 to TRBJ2-2; possible D gene TRBD2, 5 bases. The ends were cut back, 2 bases at V and 4 bases at J, with 11 bases in the middle. The CDR3 is 14 residues long. Germline V gene sequence: CDR1 DFQATT, CDR2 SNEGSKA (reference sequence). The CDR3 loop reads CSARLGVGTGELFF. The CDR3 nucleotides are TGCAGTGCTAGATTGGGAGTTGGCACCGGGGAGCTGTTTTTT.

The V call is TRBV20-1, the J call TRBJ1-5; D not resolved. The CDR3 spans 16 residues. Trimming shortened V by 6 bases and J by 2 bases, and 20 bases separated the two germline ends. Germline-derived CDR1 and CDR2 are DFQATT and SNEGSKA (reference sequence). The CDR3 DNA is TGCAGTGCCAATTTGGCTACTCACAAAGGCAATCAGCCCCAGCATTTT. As protein: CSANLATHKGNQPQHF.

This clonotype was seen only a few times. The chain links TRBV12-3 or TRBV12-4 to TRBJ2-5; D not certain. V was cut by 6 bases and J by 4 bases, with 6 bases left in between. This CDR3 is built from 11 residues. CDR3 DNA: TGTGCCAGCAGGTCCGGAGAGACCCAGTACTTC. It is translated as CASRSGETQYF.

This clonotype was detected many times. This chain connects TRBV7-2 to TRBJ2-7; TRBD2 aligns across 10 bases. V was clipped by 5 bases and J by 1 base; unmatched bases: 11. The CDR3 contains 17 residues. The germline gives CDR1 SGHTA, CDR2 FQGNSA. The CDR3 protein is CASSQLAGGPNSYEQYF. The CDR3, as DNA: TGTGCCAGCAGCCAATTAGCGGGGGGCCCGAATTCCTACGAGCAGTACTTC.

J is TRBJ2-3 and V is TRBV15; maybe TRBD2 (6 bases). The CDR3 is 13 residues long. Germline V gene lookup returns CDR1 LNHNV and CDR2 YYDKDF (reference sequence). V lost 5 bases, J lost 4 bases, and 10 bases lay in between. The CDR3 region is CATSGRLADTQYF. The CDR3 DNA reads as TGTGCCACCAGCGGCAGACTAGCAGATACGCAGTATTTT.